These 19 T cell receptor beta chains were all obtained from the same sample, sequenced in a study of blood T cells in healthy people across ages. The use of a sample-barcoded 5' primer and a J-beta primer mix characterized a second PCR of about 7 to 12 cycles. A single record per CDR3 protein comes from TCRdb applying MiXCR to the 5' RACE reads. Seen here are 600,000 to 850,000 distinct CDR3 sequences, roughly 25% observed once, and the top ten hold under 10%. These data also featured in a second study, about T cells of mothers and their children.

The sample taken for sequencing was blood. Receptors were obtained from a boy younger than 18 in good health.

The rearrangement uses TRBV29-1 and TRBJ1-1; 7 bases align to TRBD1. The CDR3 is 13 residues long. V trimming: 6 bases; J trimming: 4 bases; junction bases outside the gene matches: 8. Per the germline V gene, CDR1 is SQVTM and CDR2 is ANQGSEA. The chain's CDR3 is CSVDRVSSTEAFF. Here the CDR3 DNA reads TGCAGCGTAGACAGGGTGTCCAGCACTGAAGCTTTCTTT. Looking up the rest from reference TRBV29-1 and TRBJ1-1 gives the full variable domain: SAVISQKPSRDICQRGTSLTIQCQVDSQVTMMFWYRQQPGQSLTLIATANQGSEATYESGFVIDKFPISRPNLTFSTLTVSNMSPEDSSIYLCSVDRVSSTEAFFGQGTRLTVV.

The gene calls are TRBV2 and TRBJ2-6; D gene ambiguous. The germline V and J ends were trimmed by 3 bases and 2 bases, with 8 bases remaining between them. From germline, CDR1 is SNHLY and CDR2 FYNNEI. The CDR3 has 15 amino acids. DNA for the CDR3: TGTGCCAGCAGTGAGGCCTCTCCTGGGGCCAACGTCCTGACTTTC. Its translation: CASSEASPGANVLTF.

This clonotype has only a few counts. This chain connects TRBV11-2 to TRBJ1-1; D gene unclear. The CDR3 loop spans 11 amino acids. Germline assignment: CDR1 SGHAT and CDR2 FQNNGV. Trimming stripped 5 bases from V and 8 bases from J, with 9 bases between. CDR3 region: CASSTVLEAFF. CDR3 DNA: TGTGCCAGCAGCACCGTATTAGAAGCTTTCTTT. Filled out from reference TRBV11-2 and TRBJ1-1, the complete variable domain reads EAGVAQSPRYKIIEKRQSVAFWCNPISGHATLYWYQQILGQGPKLLIQFQNNGVVDDSQLPKDRFSAERLKGVDSTLKIQPAKLEDSAVYLCASSTVLEAFFGQGTRLTVV.

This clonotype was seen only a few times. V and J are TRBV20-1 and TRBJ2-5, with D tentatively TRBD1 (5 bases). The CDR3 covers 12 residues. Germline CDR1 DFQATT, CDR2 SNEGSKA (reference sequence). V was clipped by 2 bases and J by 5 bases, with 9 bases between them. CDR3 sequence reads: CSARRQPETQYF. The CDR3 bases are TGCAGTGCTAGAAGACAGCCGGAGACCCAGTACTTC.

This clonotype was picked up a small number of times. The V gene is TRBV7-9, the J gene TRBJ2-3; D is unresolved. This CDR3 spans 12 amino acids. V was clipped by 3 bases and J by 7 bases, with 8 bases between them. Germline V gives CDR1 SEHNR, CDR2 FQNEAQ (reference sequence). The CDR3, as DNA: TGTGCCAGCAGCTTTTATACGAATACGCAGTATTTT. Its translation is CASSFYTNTQYF.

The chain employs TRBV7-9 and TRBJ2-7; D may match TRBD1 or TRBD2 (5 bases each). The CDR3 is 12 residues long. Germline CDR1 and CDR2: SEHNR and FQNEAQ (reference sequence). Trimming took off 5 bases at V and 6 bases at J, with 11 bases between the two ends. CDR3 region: CASSAGTTEQYF. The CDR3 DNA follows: TGTGCCAGCAGCGCCGGGACGACCGAGCAGTACTTC. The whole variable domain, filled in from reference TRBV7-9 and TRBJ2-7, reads DTGVSQNPRHKITKRGQNVTFRCDPISEHNRLYWYRQTLGQGPEFLTYFQNEAQLEKSRLLSDRFSAERPKGSFSTLEIQRTEQGDSAMYLCASSAGTTEQYFGPGTRLTVT.

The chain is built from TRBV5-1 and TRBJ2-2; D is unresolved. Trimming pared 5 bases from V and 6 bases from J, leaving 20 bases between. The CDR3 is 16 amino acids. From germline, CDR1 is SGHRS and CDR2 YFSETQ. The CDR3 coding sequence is TGCGCCAGCAGTCCCTTCCGGGTCTCTGGGGCCGGGGAGCTGTTTTTT. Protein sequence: CASSPFRVSGAGELFF.

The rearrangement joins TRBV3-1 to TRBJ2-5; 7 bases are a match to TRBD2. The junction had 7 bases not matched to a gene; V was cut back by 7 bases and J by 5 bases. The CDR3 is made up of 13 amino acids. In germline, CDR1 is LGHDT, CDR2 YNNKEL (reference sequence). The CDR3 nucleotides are TGTGCCAGCATTCGGACTAGTGACGAGACCCAGTACTTC. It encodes CASIRTSDETQYF.

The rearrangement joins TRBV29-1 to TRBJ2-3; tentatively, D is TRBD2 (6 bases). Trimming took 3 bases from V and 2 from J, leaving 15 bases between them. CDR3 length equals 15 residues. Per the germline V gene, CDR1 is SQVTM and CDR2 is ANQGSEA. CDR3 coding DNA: TGCAGCGTTGAGGGTGGGGGACTCTACACAGATACGCAGTATTTT. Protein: CSVEGGGLYTDTQYF.

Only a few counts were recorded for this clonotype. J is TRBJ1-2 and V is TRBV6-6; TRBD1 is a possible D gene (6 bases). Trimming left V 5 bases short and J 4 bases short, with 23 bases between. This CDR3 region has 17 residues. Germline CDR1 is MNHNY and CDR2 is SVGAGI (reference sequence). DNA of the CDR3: TGTGCCAGCAGTACTAACCCCTGGCAGGGGTCTTTCTATGGCTACACCTTC. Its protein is CASSTNPWQGSFYGYTF.

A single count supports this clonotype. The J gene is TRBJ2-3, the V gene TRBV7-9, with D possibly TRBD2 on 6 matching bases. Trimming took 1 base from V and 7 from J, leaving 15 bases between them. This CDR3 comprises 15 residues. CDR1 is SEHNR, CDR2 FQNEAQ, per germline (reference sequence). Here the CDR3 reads CASSLVPGTVNTQYF. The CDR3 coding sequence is TGTGCCAGCAGCTTAGTTCCCGGGACTGTCAATACGCAGTATTTT.

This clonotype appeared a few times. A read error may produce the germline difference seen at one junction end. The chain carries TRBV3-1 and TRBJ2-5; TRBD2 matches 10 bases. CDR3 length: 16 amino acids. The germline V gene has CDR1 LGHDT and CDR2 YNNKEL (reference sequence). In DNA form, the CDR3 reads TGTGCCAGCAGCCAAGATTCCAGCGGGGGGGGTAATGAGCGGTTCTTC. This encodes CASSQDSSGGGNERFF.

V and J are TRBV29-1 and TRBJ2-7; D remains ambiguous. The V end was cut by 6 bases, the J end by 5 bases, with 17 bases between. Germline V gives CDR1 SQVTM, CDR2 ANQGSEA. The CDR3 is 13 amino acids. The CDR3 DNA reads TGCAGCGTACTTAGGGAAAATCGAAACGAGCAGTACTTC. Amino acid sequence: CSVLRENRNEQYF.

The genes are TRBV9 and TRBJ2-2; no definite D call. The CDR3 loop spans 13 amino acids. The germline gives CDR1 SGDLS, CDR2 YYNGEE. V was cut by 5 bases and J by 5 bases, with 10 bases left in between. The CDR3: CASRRTSTGELFF. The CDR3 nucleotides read TGTGCCAGCAGGCGCACTTCGACCGGGGAGCTGTTTTTT.

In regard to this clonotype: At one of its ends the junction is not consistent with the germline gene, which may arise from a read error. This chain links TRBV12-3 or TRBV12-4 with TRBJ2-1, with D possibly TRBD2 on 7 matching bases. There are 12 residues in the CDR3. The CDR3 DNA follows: TGTGCCAGCAAGGGGGGGGTAGAGGAATTAATCTTC. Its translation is CASKGGVEELIF.

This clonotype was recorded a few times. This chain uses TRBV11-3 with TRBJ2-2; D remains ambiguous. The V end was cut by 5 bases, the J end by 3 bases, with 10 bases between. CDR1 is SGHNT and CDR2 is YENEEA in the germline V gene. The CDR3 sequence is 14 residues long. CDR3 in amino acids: CASSRGTDTGELFF. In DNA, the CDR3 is TGTGCCAGCAGCCGAGGTACCGACACCGGGGAGCTGTTTTTT.

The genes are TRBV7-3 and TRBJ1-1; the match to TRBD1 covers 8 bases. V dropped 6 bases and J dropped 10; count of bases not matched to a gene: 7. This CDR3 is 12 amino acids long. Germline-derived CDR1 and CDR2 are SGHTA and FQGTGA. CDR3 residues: CASSQGAGGAFF. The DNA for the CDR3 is TGTGCCAGCAGTCAGGGGGCCGGTGGAGCTTTCTTT.

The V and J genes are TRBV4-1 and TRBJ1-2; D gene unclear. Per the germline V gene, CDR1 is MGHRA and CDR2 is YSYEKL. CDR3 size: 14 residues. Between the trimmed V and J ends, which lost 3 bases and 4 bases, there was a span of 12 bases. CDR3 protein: CASSHLTGVYGYTF. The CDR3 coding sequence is TGCGCCAGCAGCCACCTCACTGGCGTCTATGGCTACACCTTC.

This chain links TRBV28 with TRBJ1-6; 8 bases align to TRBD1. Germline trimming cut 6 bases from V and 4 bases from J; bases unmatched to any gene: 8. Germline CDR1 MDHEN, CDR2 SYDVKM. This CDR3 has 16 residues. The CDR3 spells CASSGGQGLYNSPLHF. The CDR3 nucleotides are TGTGCCAGCAGCGGCGGACAGGGCTTATATAATTCACCCCTCCACTTT.